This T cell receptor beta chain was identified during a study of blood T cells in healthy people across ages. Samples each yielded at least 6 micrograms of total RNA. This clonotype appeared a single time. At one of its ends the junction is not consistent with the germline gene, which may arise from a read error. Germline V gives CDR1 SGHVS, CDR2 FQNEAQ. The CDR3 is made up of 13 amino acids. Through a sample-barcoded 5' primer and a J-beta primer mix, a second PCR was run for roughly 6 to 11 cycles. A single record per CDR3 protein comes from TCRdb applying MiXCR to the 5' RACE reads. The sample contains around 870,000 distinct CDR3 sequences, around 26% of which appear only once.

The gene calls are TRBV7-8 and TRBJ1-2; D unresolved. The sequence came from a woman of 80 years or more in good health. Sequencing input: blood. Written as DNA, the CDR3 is TGTGCCAGCAGCTTAAAGTCTAACTATGACTACACCTTC. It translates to CASSLKSNYDYTF.